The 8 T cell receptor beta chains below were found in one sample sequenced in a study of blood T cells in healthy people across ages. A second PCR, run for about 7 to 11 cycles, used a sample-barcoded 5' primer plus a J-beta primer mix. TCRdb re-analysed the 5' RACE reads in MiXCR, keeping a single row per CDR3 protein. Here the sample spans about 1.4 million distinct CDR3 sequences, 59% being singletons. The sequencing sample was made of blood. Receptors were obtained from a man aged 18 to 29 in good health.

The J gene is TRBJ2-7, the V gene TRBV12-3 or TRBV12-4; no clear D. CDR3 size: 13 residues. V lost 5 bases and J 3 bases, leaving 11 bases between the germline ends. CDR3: CASSVRALYEQYF. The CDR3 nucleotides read TGTGCCAGCAGTGTACGGGCTCTCTACGAGCAGTACTTC.

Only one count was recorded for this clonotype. The CDR3: CSVVGARQQHMFTEAFF. The CDR3 coding sequence is TGCAGCGTTGTAGGGGCCCGACAGCAACATATGTTCACTGAAGCTTTCTTT. The chain combines TRBV29-1 with TRBJ1-1; weak D call: TRBD1 (5 bases). V lost 4 bases and J 4 bases, leaving 25 bases between the germline ends. The CDR3 loop spans 17 amino acids. Germline CDR1 SQVTM, CDR2 ANQGSEA.

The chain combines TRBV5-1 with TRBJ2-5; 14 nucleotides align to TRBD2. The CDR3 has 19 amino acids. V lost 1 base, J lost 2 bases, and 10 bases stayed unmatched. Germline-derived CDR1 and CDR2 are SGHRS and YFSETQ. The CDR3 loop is CASSLYGLAGGTLQETQYF. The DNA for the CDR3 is TGCGCCAGCAGCTTGTACGGACTAGCGGGAGGAACCTTACAAGAGACCCAGTACTTC. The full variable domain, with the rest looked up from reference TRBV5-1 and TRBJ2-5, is KAGVTQTPRYLIKTRGQQVTLSCSPISGHRSVSWYQQTPGQGLQFLFEYFSETQRNKGNFPGRFSGRQFSNSRSEMNVSTLELGDSALYLCASSLYGLAGGTLQETQYFGPGTRLLVL.

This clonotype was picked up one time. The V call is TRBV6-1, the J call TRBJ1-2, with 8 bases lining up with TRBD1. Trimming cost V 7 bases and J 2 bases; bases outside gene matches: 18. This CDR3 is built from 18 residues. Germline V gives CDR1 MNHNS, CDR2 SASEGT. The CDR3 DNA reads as TGTGCCAGCACCTCCCCCAGGGGGCTTCTGGGGTCAAACTATGGCTACACCTTC. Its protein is CASTSPRGLLGSNYGYTF.

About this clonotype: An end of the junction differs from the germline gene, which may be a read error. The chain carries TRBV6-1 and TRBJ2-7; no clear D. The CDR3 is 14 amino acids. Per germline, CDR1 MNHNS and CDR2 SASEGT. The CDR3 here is CASSKAGWGYEQYF. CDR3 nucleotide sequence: TGTGCCAGCAGTAAAGCTGGGTGGGGCTACGAGCAGTACTTC.

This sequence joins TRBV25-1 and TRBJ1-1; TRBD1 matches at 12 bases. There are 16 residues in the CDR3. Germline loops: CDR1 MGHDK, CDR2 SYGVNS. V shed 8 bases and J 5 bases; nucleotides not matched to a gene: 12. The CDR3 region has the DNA TGTGCCAGCGGACCTAACTGGGGACAGGGGGCGACTGAAGCTTTCTTT. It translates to CASGPNWGQGATEAFF.

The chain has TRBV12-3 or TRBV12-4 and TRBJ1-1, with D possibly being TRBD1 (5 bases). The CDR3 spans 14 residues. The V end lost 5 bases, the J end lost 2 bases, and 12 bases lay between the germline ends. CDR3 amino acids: CASSLRDVNTEAFF. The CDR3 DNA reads TGTGCCAGCAGTCTCAGGGACGTTAACACTGAAGCTTTCTTT.

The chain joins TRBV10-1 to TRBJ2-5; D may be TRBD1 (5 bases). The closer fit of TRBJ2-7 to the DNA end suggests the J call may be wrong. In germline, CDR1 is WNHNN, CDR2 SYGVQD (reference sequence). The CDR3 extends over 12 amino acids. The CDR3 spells CASNPGSNEQYF. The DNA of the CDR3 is TGCGCCAGCAATCCAGGGTCCAACGAGCAGTACTTC.